These 21 T cell receptor beta chains were sequenced from one sample in a study of CD8+ T cells in alopecia areata. TCR sequencing used cDNA made by reverse transcription of extracted RNA. Produced via immunoSEQ multiplex PCR; TCRdb's table is partial and in-frame only. Among 35,000 to 50,000 clones listed, under 70% were seen once. Stated treatment: oral pan-JAK inhibitor, 5-10 mg twice daily. This material consisted of CD8+ T cells sorted from blood, taken at week 4, from a patient treated with tofacitinib. These receptors were collected from a human donor with alopecia areata.

CDR3 protein: CASSLRLHGDTEAFF. The CDR3 nucleotides are TGTGCCAGCAGTTTAAGGTTGCATGGGGACACTGAAGCTTTCTTT. This chain uses TRBV27 with TRBJ1-1; D uncertain. The CDR3 extends over 15 amino acids. Germline-derived CDR1 and CDR2 are MNHEY and SMNVEV (reference sequence). Trimming took 2 bases from V and 3 from J, leaving 13 bases between them.

This chain joins TRBV19 and TRBJ2-7, with D perhaps TRBD2 (5 bases). Trimming cost V 10 bases and J 7 bases, with 17 bases left between them. Germline loops: CDR1 LNHDA, CDR2 SQIVND (reference sequence). The CDR3 consists of 12 residues. CDR3 nucleotides: TGTGCCACTGGACTGGTCTACGGAGAGCAGTACTTC. Its protein product is CATGLVYGEQYF.

This chain uses TRBV6-6 with TRBJ2-3, with D hard to call. The ends were cut back, 0 bases at V and 5 bases at J, with 3 bases in the middle. CDR1 and CDR2 from the germline V gene are MNHNY and SVGAGI (reference sequence). CDR3 size: 12 residues. The CDR3 sequence is CASSYSRDTQYF. CDR3 DNA: TGTGCCAGCAGTTACTCGCGAGATACGCAGTATTTT.

The V call is TRBV4-1, the J call TRBJ2-7, with 9 positions matching TRBD1. The CDR3 runs to 15 residues. V was pared by 0 bases and J by 5 bases, with 5 bases of the junction left unmatched. The germline gives CDR1 MGHRA, CDR2 YSYEKL. This CDR3 reads CASSQEGTGSDEQYF. The CDR3 DNA follows: TGCGCCAGCAGCCAAGAAGGGACAGGGTCTGACGAGCAGTACTTC.

V usage is TRBV29-1 and J usage is TRBJ2-1, with a weak D call TRBD2 (7 bases). CDR1 is SQVTM and CDR2 is ANQGSEA in the germline V gene. Trimming left V 3 bases short and J 0 bases short, with 15 bases between. This CDR3 comprises 16 residues. The CDR3 reads CSVDIRGLLSYNEQFF. The CDR3 DNA sequence: TGCAGCGTTGATATCAGGGGACTACTCTCCTACAATGAGCAGTTCTTC.

The chain is built from TRBV30 and TRBJ2-7; 9 nucleotides align to TRBD1. J gave up 6 bases and V 2 bases, and 8 bases lay outside the gene matches. The CDR3 covers 14 residues. The germline gives CDR1 GTSNPN, CDR2 SVGIG (reference sequence). In DNA form, the CDR3 reads TGTGCCTGGAGTTGGGGGACAGGGCCGGGCGAGCAGTACTTC. It translates to CAWSWGTGPGEQYF.

This clone appeared a single time. The chain has TRBV5-1 and TRBJ2-5; D remains ambiguous. The V end was cut by 7 bases, the J end by 5 bases, with 18 bases between. The CDR3 is 14 amino acids. The germline V gene has CDR1 SGHRS and CDR2 YFSETQ. Here the CDR3 reads CASGKTRKEETQYF. The CDR3 region has the DNA TGCGCCAGCGGAAAGACCCGTAAGGAGGAGACCCAGTACTTC.

The V call is TRBV29-1, the J call TRBJ2-7; 8 bases are shared with TRBD2. CDR1 and CDR2 from the germline V gene are SQVTM and ANQGSEA. The CDR3 spans 13 residues. With 7 bases clipped from V and 3 bases from J, the junction kept 8 bases outside the gene matches. The CDR3 here is CSAELAGGYEQYF. CDR3 nucleotides: TGCAGCGCCGAACTGGCGGGGGGCTACGAGCAGTACTTC.

This clone was found a few times. The chain combines TRBV7-2 with TRBJ1-2, with D unclear. The CDR3 is made up of 11 amino acids. Trimming left V 2 bases short and J 4 bases short, with 2 bases between. Germline CDR1 is SGHTA and CDR2 is FQGNSA. CDR3 amino acids: CASSLSYGYTF. DNA for the CDR3: TGTGCCAGCAGCTTATCCTATGGCTACACCTTC.

This clone has a handful of counts. The rearrangement links TRBV7-9 to TRBJ1-4, with D unclear. V shed 0 bases and J shed 3 bases, with 8 bases lying between them. The CDR3 spans 15 residues. Germline V gene data show CDR1 as SEHNR and CDR2 as FQNEAQ (reference sequence). The CDR3 is CASSLAQAANEKLFF. For the CDR3, the DNA is TGTGCCAGCAGCTTAGCGCAGGCAGCTAATGAAAAACTGTTTTTT.

This rearrangement joins TRBV30 to TRBJ2-3; no clear D. CDR1 and CDR2 (germline): GTSNPN, SVGIG (reference sequence). The CDR3 covers 13 residues. V shed 0 bases and J shed 0 bases, with 4 bases lying between them. The CDR3 DNA reads as TGTGCCTGGAGTGTTGTCAGCACAGATACGCAGTATTTT. Translating gives CAWSVVSTDTQYF.

The chain links TRBV15 to TRBJ1-2; D is possibly TRBD1 (5 bases). Trimming stripped 8 bases from V and 6 bases from J, with 16 bases between. This CDR3 has 13 amino acids. From germline, CDR1 is LNHNV and CDR2 YYDKDF (reference sequence). The CDR3 DNA reads TGTGCCACCCACGTGGGGGGAGACGATGGCTACACCTTC. Translated, it gives CATHVGGDDGYTF.

V and J are TRBV4-3 and TRBJ2-1; D is perhaps TRBD2 (6 bases). Per the germline V gene, CDR1 is LGHNA and CDR2 is YSLEER. Trimming took 0 bases from V and 1 from J, leaving 16 bases between them. The CDR3 contains 18 residues. CDR3 loop: CASSQEGVLGGSYNEQFF. The DNA of the CDR3 is TGCGCCAGCAGCCAAGAGGGAGTGTTGGGGGGTTCCTACAATGAGCAGTTCTTC.

J is TRBJ2-7 and V is TRBV4-1; 9 nucleotides align to TRBD1. CDR3 length: 13 residues. The J segment lost 5 bases and the V segment lost 4 bases, leaving 3 bases of the junction unmatched. The germline gives CDR1 MGHRA, CDR2 YSYEKL. This CDR3 reads CASSPTGGDEQYF. The CDR3 DNA sequence: TGCGCCAGCAGCCCTACAGGGGGCGACGAGCAGTACTTC.

The genes are TRBV30 and TRBJ2-1; perhaps TRBD2 as D (6 bases). The germline V gene encodes CDR1 GTSNPN and CDR2 SVGIG (reference sequence). Trimming took off 2 bases at V and 9 bases at J, with 11 bases between the two ends. This CDR3 has 12 residues. CDR3 nucleotide sequence: TGTGCCTGGAGTTCGATAGCGGTTGAGCAGTTCTTC. This sequence encodes CAWSSIAVEQFF.

V gene TRBV30 combines with J gene TRBJ2-1, with a possible D match to TRBD2 (6 bases). Germline V gene lookup returns CDR1 GTSNPN and CDR2 SVGIG (reference sequence). Trimming removed 5 bases at V and 7 bases at J, with 6 bases between. This CDR3 region has 10 residues. The CDR3 sequence is CAWGGNEQFF. The CDR3, as DNA: TGTGCCTGGGGGGGGAATGAGCAGTTCTTC.

This clone was seen more than once but under ten times. This CDR3 is also generated by other DNA sequences in the sample. V gene TRBV29-1 combines with J gene TRBJ2-1; 8 nucleotides align to TRBD2. V was pared by 6 bases and J by 8 bases, with 15 bases of the junction left unmatched. The CDR3 has 15 amino acids. Per germline, CDR1 SQVTM and CDR2 ANQGSEA. CDR3 bases: TGCAGCGTGGACGGTCGGGCGGGGGGTTCGTATGAGCAGTTCTTC. Protein sequence: CSVDGRAGGSYEQFF.

The CDR3 is CASKIQAGYTF. The DNA for the CDR3 is TGTGCCTCCAAAATACAAGCCGGCTACACCTTC. This chain links TRBV30 with TRBJ1-2, with D hard to call. Trimming took 7 bases from V and 8 from J, leaving 14 bases between them. CDR3 length: 11 amino acids. CDR1 and CDR2 (germline): GTSNPN, SVGIG (reference sequence).

V is TRBV29-1 and J is TRBJ2-7, with a tentative D call TRBD1 (6 bases). The CDR3 sequence is 13 residues long. The germline V and J ends were trimmed by 2 bases and 0 bases, with 8 bases remaining between them. Germline-derived CDR1 and CDR2 are SQVTM and ANQGSEA. CDR3 residues: CSVEQGGSYEQYF. Written as DNA, the CDR3 is TGCAGCGTTGAACAAGGGGGCTCCTACGAGCAGTACTTC.

The chain couples TRBV4-3 to TRBJ1-1, with TRBD1 matching 7 bases. The V gene's germline CDR1 is LGHNA and CDR2 YSLEER. The length of the CDR3 is 15 residues. V was pared by 3 bases and J by 0 bases, with 4 bases of the junction left unmatched. CDR3 DNA sequence: TGCGCCAGCAGCCAGAGTACAGGGGTGAACACTGAAGCTTTCTTT. Translation gives CASSQSTGVNTEAFF.

The chain recombines TRBV2 with TRBJ2-7; 9 bases agree with TRBD1. Germline trimming cut 6 bases from V and 2 bases from J; bases unmatched to any gene: 8. Germline V CDR1 and CDR2: SNHLY, FYNNEI. The CDR3 extends over 15 amino acids. This CDR3 reads CASSELGQGTYEQYF. In DNA, the CDR3 is TGTGCCAGCAGCGAGCTGGGACAGGGAACCTACGAGCAGTACTTC.